The clone carrying this T cell receptor (beta chain) is a singleton in its sample. Its antigen is currently unknown. TCRdb's copy holds only in-frame clones and misses some; the assay was immunoSEQ multiplex PCR. The sample has 150,000 or so clones, approximately 88% seen once. V lost 5 bases, J lost 8 bases, and 2 bases stayed unmatched. This CDR3 contains 11 residues. Germline CDR1 SGDLS, CDR2 YYNGEE. The source of the sample is a study of T cell responses to AZD1222 COVID-19 vaccine. Points from the study as a whole: Donors in the cohort were predominantly white British and more often female, and clonal diversity was possibly underestimated. Close to half of spike-specific TCRs reportedly recognize unmutated variant regions. Mapped onto spike, vaccine-associated CD4 TCRs spanned it and were dominant at 160-218 and 743-854.

The J gene is TRBJ1-2, the V gene TRBV9; TRBD1 agrees at 8 bases. The sequence derives from an adult in good health. The sequencing used peripheral blood, collected on day 0 of AZD1222 vaccination. The CDR3 loop is CASSRDRGYTF. Here the CDR3 DNA reads TGTGCCAGCAGTAGGGACAGGGGCTACACCTTC.